A selection of T cell receptor beta chains follows, all from one sample in a study of chemoradiotherapy in HPV16-positive cancers. TCRdb's copy holds only in-frame clones and misses some; the assay was immunoSEQ multiplex PCR. Here the sample spans some 8,800 clones, 71% being singletons. Sampling was done from a patient who underwent chemoradiotherapy. Receptors originate from a human donor with HPV-associated anogenital cancer. Each CDR3 is given with its conserved first and last residue. A D gene is named only where the DNA matches it firmly. A row's size may be missing; if present it is once, few, many or a size class.

clone size	D gene	J gene	V gene	CDR3 DNA	CDR3 protein
.	.	TRBJ1-4	TRBV21-1	TGTGCCAGCAGCAAAAGTTCTGTAGTGGGGACTGAACTGTTTTTT	CASSKSSVVGTELFF
.	TRBD2	TRBJ2-3	TRBV5-1	TGCGCCAGCAGTGGGGGTCGCGGGGGAACAGATACGCAGTATTTT	CASSGGRGGTDTQYF
.	.	TRBJ1-4	TRBV7-3	TGTGCCAGCAGCTTAACGGGCGGCCTGGGGGAAAAACTGTTTTTT	CASSLTGGLGEKLFF
once	TRBD2	TRBJ2-7	TRBV11-2	TGTGCCAGCAGCTCTAGCGGGGGGGGTGTCGAGCAGTACTTC	CASSSSGGGVEQYF
.	.	TRBJ2-7	TRBV7-8	TGTGCCAGCAGCATAAAGAGCCGGCAGTACTTC	CASSIKSRQYF
.	TRBD1	TRBJ1-2	TRBV2	TGTGCCAGCAGTGCTCAAGGGGGCGGGGATGGCTACACCTTC	CASSAQGGGDGYTF
.	TRBD1	TRBJ2-1	TRBV9	TGTGCCAGCAGCGGTTCGACAGGGAGCTCCTACAATGAGCAGTTCTTC	CASSGSTGSSYNEQFF
.	.	TRBJ2-2	TRBV11-2	TGTGCCAGCAGCTCGTGGGGGCGGACTAACAAGAACACCGGGGAGCTGTTTTTT	CASSSWGRTNKNTGELFF
few	TRBD1	TRBJ2-7	TRBV5-1	TGCGCCAGCAGCCAGGACGGGACAGGGTCGAAGCAGTACTTC	CASSQDGTGSKQYF
.	TRBD2	TRBJ2-5	TRBV2	TGTGCCAGCAGTATCGGGGGGAGAGAGACCCAGTACTTC	CASSIGGRETQYF
few	.	TRBJ1-1	TRBV12-5	TGTGCTAGTGGAAACGAGGGGTTGAACACTGAAGCTTTCTTT	CASGNEGLNTEAFF
once	TRBD1	TRBJ1-2	TRBV28	TGTGCCAGCAGTAACAGGGGATATGGCTACACCTTC	CASSNRGYGYTF
once	TRBD1	TRBJ1-5	TRBV6-5	TGTGCCAGCAGTTACTCAGGGGGCGATCAGCCCCAGCATTTT	CASSYSGGDQPQHF
few	TRBD2	TRBJ2-3	TRBV7-9	TGTGCCAGCAGCCCACTGCGGGGGGGTACCACAGATACGCAGTATTTT	CASSPLRGGTTDTQYF
.	.	TRBJ2-7	TRBV4-3	TGCGCCAGCAGCCAAGTCGGTACCTACGAGCAGTACTTC	CASSQVGTYEQYF
few	.	TRBJ2-7	TRBV5-4	TGTGCCAGCAGCTTAGATTCTGGCGAGCAGTACTTC	CASSLDSGEQYF
.	.	TRBJ1-2	TRBV2	TGTGCCAGCAGTCCAAGTGACAATGGCTACACCTTC	CASSPSDNGYTF
once	TRBD1	TRBJ1-2	TRBV6-6	TGTGCCAGCAGTTCTTACAGGGGTGGGAACGGCTACACCTTC	CASSSYRGGNGYTF
.	TRBD1	TRBJ2-7	TRBV29-1	TGCAGCGTCCTGGCCGGGACAGGGACCTACGAGCAGTACTTC	CSVLAGTGTYEQYF
.	.	TRBJ2-3	TRBV7-9	TGTGCCAGCAGCTTAGGGTCCGGAATCACAGATACGCAGTATTTT	CASSLGSGITDTQYF
.	.	TRBJ1-2	TRBV18	TGTGCCAGCTCACCAGGGGCCCCAGTGGGGCCCGTTTATGGCTACACCTTC	CASSPGAPVGPVYGYTF
.	.	TRBJ2-2	TRBV28	TGTGCCAGCCGGACCCCGAACACCGGGGAGCTGTTTTTT	CASRTPNTGELFF
.	.	TRBJ2-2	TRBV27	TGTGCCAGCAGTTTAGCAGGGTTTTTCGCCGGGGAGCTGTTTTTT	CASSLAGFFAGELFF
.	.	TRBJ2-6	TRBV7-9	TGTGCCAGCAGCCCGAGGGTGGGGGGGGCCAACGTCCTGACTTTC	CASSPRVGGANVLTF
.	.	TRBJ1-4	TRBV18	TGTGCCAGCTCACCACGGGGGACATCCTGGGGGGATGAAAAACTGTTTTTT	CASSPRGTSWGDEKLFF
.	.	TRBJ2-2	TRBV6-1	TGTGCCAGCAGTGAAGGGGTCGACACCGGGGAGCTGTTTTTT	CASSEGVDTGELFF
.	TRBD2	TRBJ2-5	TRBV9	TGTGCCAGCAGCGTCGGGGGGGCCGGGTTAGAGACCCAGTACTTC	CASSVGGAGLETQYF
.	.	TRBJ2-3	TRBV10-1	TGCGCCAGCAGTGACAACTCATATAGCACAGATACGCAGTATTTT	CASSDNSYSTDTQYF